One and the same sample provided the 30 T cell receptor beta chains below, sequenced in a study of blood T cell repertoires in COVID-19. Clones were read by immunoSEQ multiplex PCR, and TCRdb kept only the in-frame ones, dropping some. Of around 340,000 clones in the sample, 65% to 85% were seen once. Sequencing input: peripheral blood. The receptors shown here come from a man aged 25 to 40 with active or convalescent COVID-19.

V gene TRBV5-4 combines with J gene TRBJ2-1; 10 bases line up with TRBD1. The V segment lost 4 bases and the J segment 9 bases; nucleotides outside the gene matches: 13. CDR1 is SGHNT, CDR2 YYREEE, per germline (reference sequence). The CDR3 runs to 16 residues. For the CDR3, the DNA is TGTGCCAGCAGCCTAGGGGGACAGGGGAAATGGGTTGAGCAGTTCTTC. Its protein product is CASSLGGQGKWVEQFF.

This chain links TRBV5-4 with TRBJ2-3; 8 bases are shared with TRBD2. Trimming took 2 bases from V and 2 from J; bases not matched to a gene: 10. CDR3 length: 17 residues. Germline CDR1 reads SGHNT; CDR2 reads YYREEE (reference sequence). This chain's CDR3 is CASSLALAEKLTDTQYF. In DNA, the CDR3 is TGTGCCAGCAGCTTAGCACTAGCGGAGAAACTCACAGATACGCAGTATTTT.

As for this clone: This may arise from a read error, as a much more abundant clone is one base away. V gene TRBV7-2 combines with J gene TRBJ2-1; 11 bases agree with TRBD2. The V segment lost 3 bases and the J segment 4 bases; nucleotides outside the gene matches: 2. CDR1 is SGHTA, CDR2 FQGNSA, per germline. The CDR3 is 15 residues long. The DNA for the CDR3 is TGTGCCAGCAGCTTTAGCGGGGGGGCTTACAATGAGCAGTTCTTC. It is translated as CASSFSGGAYNEQFF.

The genes are TRBV5-5 and TRBJ2-5; 13 positions agree with TRBD2. CDR1 SGHKS and CDR2 YYEKEE come from the germline V gene (reference sequence). This CDR3 is built from 15 residues. V was clipped by 3 bases and J by 4 bases; unmatched bases: 3. In nucleotides, the CDR3 is TGTGCCAGCAGCTGGGGACTAGCGGGGCTAGAGACCCAGTACTTC. Protein sequence: CASSWGLAGLETQYF.

The rearrangement links TRBV5-1 to TRBJ1-6, with 9 positions matching TRBD1. J lost 1 base, V lost 4 bases, and 9 bases had no gene match. The CDR3 is 18 amino acids. In germline, CDR1 is SGHRS, CDR2 YFSETQ. This CDR3 is CASSPGQGSSSYNSPLHF. DNA for the CDR3: TGCGCCAGCAGCCCGGGACAGGGTTCGTCTTCCTATAATTCACCCCTCCACTTT. Using reference TRBV5-1 and TRBJ1-6 for the parts outside the CDR3, the full variable domain is KAGVTQTPRYLIKTRGQQVTLSCSPISGHRSVSWYQQTPGQGLQFLFEYFSETQRNKGNFPGRFSGRQFSNSRSEMNVSTLELGDSALYLCASSPGQGSSSYNSPLHFGNGTRLTVT.

The genes are TRBV6-5 and TRBJ1-1; D gene unclear. Germline lookup yields CDR1 MNHEY and CDR2 SVGAGI. V was pared by 6 bases and J by 8 bases, with 10 bases between. The CDR3 extends over 11 amino acids. The CDR3 spells CASRRTGEAFF. DNA of the CDR3: TGTGCCAGCAGACGGACGGGGGAAGCTTTCTTT.

The chain employs TRBV29-1 and TRBJ1-2; TRBD1 matches at 7 bases. This CDR3 is 13 amino acids long. The trim removed 4 bases at V and 4 bases at J, leaving 6 bases unmatched. Germline CDR1 reads SQVTM; CDR2 reads ANQGSEA. The CDR3 sequence: CSVAGGDGYGYTF. In nucleotides, the CDR3 is TGCAGCGTTGCAGGGGGAGATGGCTATGGCTACACCTTC.

The gene calls are TRBV15 and TRBJ1-4, with TRBD1 matching over 7 bases. Trimming removed 2 bases from V and 6 bases from J; junction bases left unmatched: 3. The germline V gene has CDR1 LNHNV and CDR2 YYDKDF (reference sequence). The CDR3 covers 14 residues. The CDR3 DNA sequence: TGTGCCACCAGCAGAAACAGGGGACATGAAAAACTGTTTTTT. Its protein is CATSRNRGHEKLFF.

The chain has TRBV27 and TRBJ1-5, with TRBD1 matching over 8 bases. Germline lookup yields CDR1 MNHEY and CDR2 SMNVEV (reference sequence). J lost 7 bases, V lost 5 bases, and 10 bases had no gene match. The CDR3 has 15 amino acids. The DNA of the CDR3 is TGTGCCAGCAGTACTTACAGGGGGTTCAGGCAGCCCCAGCATTTT. It encodes CASSTYRGFRQPQHF.

The chain uses TRBV5-8 and TRBJ1-6, with TRBD1 matching over 8 bases. This CDR3 spans 18 amino acids. CDR1 SGHTS and CDR2 YDEGEE come from the germline V gene. Trimming at V came to 4 bases and at J to 7 bases, leaving 16 bases not matched to a gene. CDR3 protein: CASSVLTGDLYGNSPLHF. In DNA form, the CDR3 reads TGTGCCAGCAGCGTTCTGACAGGGGATCTCTATGGAAATTCACCCCTCCACTTT.

The chain uses TRBV9 and TRBJ2-1, with 8 bases aligning to TRBD2. This CDR3 region has 17 residues. With 0 bases clipped from V and 9 bases from J, the junction kept 14 bases outside the gene matches. Per the germline V gene, CDR1 is SGDLS and CDR2 is YYNGEE. The CDR3: CASSVGSGLGIIGEQFF. For the CDR3, the DNA is TGTGCCAGCAGCGTAGGCTCGGGACTAGGTATAATCGGTGAGCAGTTCTTC.

The genes are TRBV6-5 and TRBJ1-1; TRBD1 matches 7 bases. Germline V lookup: CDR1 MNHEY, CDR2 SVGAGI. The CDR3 totals 14 residues. J gave up 8 bases and V 6 bases, and 12 bases lay outside the gene matches. Written as DNA, the CDR3 is TGTGCCAGCAGGGAGACAGGGACCAGCGGAGAAGCTTTCTTT. Amino acids: CASRETGTSGEAFF.

Regarding this clone: At one boundary the junction diverges from the germline segment, which might be a read error. This chain links TRBV5-6 with TRBJ1-2; a possible D gene is TRBD1 (5 bases). CDR1 is SGHDT and CDR2 is YYEEEE in the germline V gene. CDR3 size: 15 residues. The CDR3 region has the DNA TGTGCCAGCAGCTTGGTTGACCGCCGGGACTATGGCTACACCTTT. Encoded protein: CASSLVDRRDYGYTF.

The chain couples TRBV3-1 (or the pseudogene TRBV3-2) to TRBJ2-5; tentative D call: TRBD1 (6 bases). This CDR3 contains 15 residues. The V end was cut by 1 base, the J end by 2 bases, with 11 bases between. Germline V gene sequence: CDR1 LGHDT, CDR2 YNNKEL (reference sequence). CDR3 bases: TGTGCCAGCAGCCAAGCGGACAGCCCACAAGAGACCCAGTACTTC. It encodes CASSQADSPQETQYF.

V usage is TRBV9 and J usage is TRBJ2-3; TRBD2 matches at 11 bases. The CDR3 is made up of 15 amino acids. Trimming cost V 4 bases and J 4 bases; bases outside gene matches: 5. CDR1 SGDLS and CDR2 YYNGEE come from the germline V gene. The CDR3 reads CASSPTSGSADTQYF. CDR3 sequence (DNA): TGTGCCAGCAGCCCCACTAGCGGGAGCGCAGATACGCAGTATTTT. The variable domain in full, with the rest retrieved from reference TRBV9 and TRBJ2-3, is DSGVTQTPKHLITATGQRVTLRCSPRSGDLSVYWYQQSLDQGLQFLIQYYNGEERAKGNILERFSAQQFPDLHSELNLSSLELGDSALYFCASSPTSGSADTQYFGPGTRLTVL.

The V gene is TRBV7-2, the J gene TRBJ1-1; D gene uncertain. The CDR3 runs 14 residues. Germline V gene sequence: CDR1 SGHTA, CDR2 FQGNSA. Trimming cost V 2 bases and J 3 bases, with 10 bases left between them. CDR3: CASSLSPSDTEAFF. As DNA, the CDR3 is TGTGCCAGCAGCTTAAGCCCGAGCGACACTGAAGCTTTCTTT. The whole variable domain, remainder taken from reference TRBV7-2 and TRBJ1-1, is GAGVSQSPSNKVTEKGKDVELRCDPISGHTALYWYRQSLGQGLEFLIYFQGNSAPDKSGLPSDRFSAERTGGSVSTLTIQRTQQEDSAVYLCASSLSPSDTEAFFGQGTRLTVV.

This chain joins TRBV21-1 and TRBJ1-4. TRBV21-1 is reported as a pseudogene. The CDR3 has 13 amino acids. In DNA form, the CDR3 reads TGTGCCAGCAGCAACGGGGGGAACGGGAAACTGTTTTTT. Translating it yields CASSNGGNGKLFF.

The genes are TRBV18 and TRBJ2-5; D call uncertain. The CDR3 totals 14 residues. The V gene's germline CDR1 is KGHSH and CDR2 LQKENI. With 2 bases removed from V and 4 bases from J, the gap between germline ends came to 11 bases. CDR3 bases: TGTGCCAGCTCACCATCTCCAGGTGGAGAGACCCAGTACTTC. Translation: CASSPSPGGETQYF.

The V gene is TRBV12-1, the J gene TRBJ2-5; the table's D gene call, TRBD2, was not cross checked with the DNA. TRBV12-1 is a pseudogene. The CDR3 is made up of 15 amino acids. CDR3 in DNA: TGTGCCAGCAGCTCTGTGTCTCGACTAGCGGAGACCCAGTACTTC. Protein product: CASSSVSRLAETQYF.

V usage is TRBV7-3 and J usage is TRBJ1-1, with a possible D match to TRBD1 (5 bases). CDR3 length: 13 residues. Germline V lookup: CDR1 SGHTA, CDR2 FQGTGA. V lost 3 bases to trimming and J lost 5 bases, with 10 bases between them. CDR3 DNA: TGTGCCAGCAGCTTCGGGGGTTGGACTGAAGCTTTCTTT. Amino acids: CASSFGGWTEAFF.

The genes are TRBV11-2 and TRBJ2-1; maybe TRBD2 (6 bases). The germline V and J ends were trimmed by 4 bases and 7 bases, with 14 bases remaining between them. CDR1 is SGHAT and CDR2 is FQNNGV in the germline V gene. This CDR3 spans 14 amino acids. CDR3 DNA sequence: TGTGCCAGCAGCTCGCGACTAGTCAGGAATGAGCAGTTCTTC. It encodes CASSSRLVRNEQFF.

This clone was recorded once. The genes are TRBV4-1 and TRBJ2-1; 10 bases map to TRBD1. Trimming cost V 4 bases and J 8 bases; bases outside gene matches: 11. Looked up from germline, CDR1 is MGHRA and CDR2 is YSYEKL. CDR3 size: 16 residues. The CDR3 sequence: CASSRGTGVLRDEQFF. Here the CDR3 DNA reads TGCGCCAGCAGCCGTGGGACAGGGGTTTTACGGGATGAGCAGTTCTTC.

CDR3 nucleotide sequence: TGCGCCAGCAGTGAGCAGGGGGGTTACGAGCAGTACTTC. It codes for CASSEQGGYEQYF. The rearrangement uses TRBV10-2 and TRBJ2-7, with D perhaps matching TRBD1 (7 bases). This CDR3 is 13 amino acids long. CDR1 is WSHSY and CDR2 is SAAADI in the germline V gene. The V gene lost 2 bases and the J gene lost 4 bases, with 9 bases spanning the gap.

This clone was observed a handful of times. The chain combines TRBV30 with TRBJ2-5; perhaps TRBD2 as D (5 bases). Germline V gene sequence: CDR1 GTSNPN, CDR2 SVGIG (reference sequence). V was clipped by 8 bases and J by 7 bases, with 23 bases between them. This CDR3 has 14 residues. The CDR3 protein is CALMLGSAWVTQYF. The CDR3, as DNA: TGTGCCCTAATGCTGGGGAGCGCTTGGGTGACCCAGTACTTC.

On this clone itself: This sample also contains other DNA sequences that code for the same CDR3. The rearrangement uses TRBV6-6 and TRBJ1-2; 8 nucleotides agree with TRBD1. The V gene's germline CDR1 is MNHNY and CDR2 SVGAGI (reference sequence). This CDR3 has 13 residues. J was trimmed by 6 bases and V by 0 bases; bases with no gene match: 0. For the CDR3, the DNA is TGTGCCAGCAGTTACTCGACAGGGGATGGCTACACCTTC. Protein product: CASSYSTGDGYTF.

J is TRBJ1-1 and V is TRBV7-8; D gene ambiguous. This CDR3 comprises 16 residues. The germline gives CDR1 SGHVS, CDR2 FQNEAQ. Trimming left V 1 base short and J 0 bases short, with 12 bases between. This chain's CDR3 is CASSLEQFNMNTEAFF. The CDR3 bases are TGTGCCAGCAGCTTAGAACAGTTTAACATGAACACTGAAGCTTTCTTT.

The chain is built from TRBV2 and TRBJ2-1, with D unclear. Trimming left V 2 bases short and J 10 bases short, with 12 bases between. CDR1 and CDR2 from the germline V gene are SNHLY and FYNNEI. The CDR3 is made up of 13 amino acids. The CDR3 sequence is CASSETSRKEQFF. Here the CDR3 DNA reads TGTGCCAGCAGTGAAACCAGTCGTAAGGAGCAGTTCTTC.

The chain recombines TRBV4-1 with TRBJ2-1, with TRBD2 matching 14 bases. The CDR3 has 16 amino acids. The germline V gene has CDR1 MGHRA and CDR2 YSYEKL. Trimming cost V 1 base and J 5 bases; bases outside gene matches: 1. The CDR3 protein is CASSQAGLAGDNEQFF. Written as DNA, the CDR3 is TGCGCCAGCAGCCAAGCGGGACTAGCGGGGGACAATGAGCAGTTCTTC.

This chain uses TRBV7-9 with TRBJ2-2; no reliable D call. CDR1 is SEHNR and CDR2 is FQNEAQ in the germline V gene (reference sequence). There are 13 residues in the CDR3. V shed 5 bases and J shed 8 bases, with 12 bases lying between them. CDR3 coding DNA: TGTGCCAGCAGCCCCGACTTAATGGGGGAGCTGTTTTTT. Translated: CASSPDLMGELFF.

This clone was picked up a small number of times. The chain links TRBV7-9 to TRBJ2-3, with unresolved D. CDR1 and CDR2 (germline): SEHNR, FQNEAQ (reference sequence). The CDR3 is made up of 11 amino acids. The ends were cut back, 5 bases at V and 6 bases at J, with 6 bases in the middle. The CDR3 region is CASSGSDTQYF. DNA for the CDR3: TGTGCCAGCAGCGGCTCCGATACGCAGTATTTT.